This TCR beta chain was identified in a study of T cell repertoires in cytomegalovirus infection. As for the study in general: Public TCR beta signatures were indicative of both CMV infection and a matching HLA type. Findings of the study overall: What dominated the ex vivo response were HLA-C-restricted CMV-specific TCR beta clonotypes. Pooled public TCR beta family frequency picked out CMV carriers with the relevant HLA.

This clonotype was picked up many times. Its antigen is undetermined. From the reads, TCRdb called clonotypes with MiXCR, one entry per CDR3 protein. The sample lists 200,000 or so distinct CDR3 sequences, around 35% seen once, with about 60% in the top ten. The source was CD8+ T cells from cultured PBMCs, collected from culture after CMV antigen stimulation. The sequence derives from a human donor in good health (CMV status not recorded). Some clones in this sample may be carry-over from other donors' samples.

The CDR3 spells CASRRKTGGSYEQYF. Here the CDR3 DNA reads TGCGCCAGCAGGCGGAAGACAGGGGGATCCTACGAGCAGTACTTC. The chain combines TRBV4-1 with TRBJ2-7, with 9 bases matching TRBD1. J lost 1 base, V lost 6 bases, and 7 bases had no gene match. Germline V CDR1 and CDR2: MGHRA, YSYEKL. The CDR3 spans 15 residues.